This T cell receptor beta chain appears in the sequencing data of a study of breast tumors, draining lymph nodes, adjacent tissues. This clonotype was observed at least ten times. Antigen unknown. Each CDR3 protein is one row after TCRdb ran MiXCR on the multiplex PCR reads. The sample holds over 150,000 distinct CDR3 sequences, about 30% seen once. Study-level results: Data only fit, rather than demonstrated, lymph node origin of most tumor T cells.

The germline V gene has CDR1 SGHTA and CDR2 FQGNSA. The CDR3 runs to 11 residues. Trimming cost V 8 bases and J 8 bases, with 10 bases left between them. Samples came from axillary lymph nodes draining the breast cancer. The clonotype was recovered from a female donor with breast cancer. Some clones in this sample may be carry-over from other donors' samples. This rearrangement joins TRBV7-2 to TRBJ2-1; no definite D call. Source material: axillary lymph node tissue. CDR3 coding DNA: TGTGCCAGCGCTCAGATGGATGAGCAGTTCTTC. Its protein is CASAQMDEQFF.